This entry features one T cell receptor (beta chain) sequence. What it binds is unknown. The sample belongs to a study of early T cells in non-severe SARS-CoV-2 infection. This CDR3 region has 13 residues. Trimming removed 4 bases at V and 0 bases at J, with 7 bases between. The germline CDR1 and CDR2 sequences are LGHNA and YSLEER. Broader study findings: Anti-spike CD8 responses were favored in VDJdb matching, and private and CD4 specificities were missed.

TCRdb passed the 5' RACE reads through MiXCR, listing each CDR3 protein once. This table has 40,000 to 55,000 distinct CDR3 sequences, around 7.8% appearing once. The sequence came from an adult who was a healthcare worker with PCR-confirmed SARS-CoV-2 infection or an uninfected control (not recorded which). The sample was whole blood. The V gene is TRBV4-3, the J gene TRBJ2-7; D is uncertain. CDR3 loop: CASSPYRSYEQYF. For the CDR3, the DNA is TGCGCCAGCAGCCCATACCGCTCCTACGAGCAGTACTTC.